Below, 2 T cell receptor beta chains from the same sample are listed, as sequenced in a study of cytomegalovirus exposure and HLA in healthy donors. The PCR used 60 Vbeta and 13 Jbeta primers. Assay used: immunoSEQ multiplex PCR; TCRdb lists only in-frame clones, some missing. The table has 130,000 or so clones, over 70% seen once. Source material: PBMCs. All receptors derive from a woman younger than 35 in good health and CMV-seronegative.

V is TRBV5-1 and J is TRBJ2-7; TRBD2 aligns across 9 bases. With 0 bases clipped from V and 2 bases from J, the junction kept 3 bases outside the gene matches. The CDR3 runs to 15 residues. The germline V gene has CDR1 SGHRS and CDR2 YFSETQ. Written as DNA, the CDR3 is TGCGCCAGCAGCTTGGGGGCGGGAGGGCCCTACGAGCAGTACTTC. Amino acid sequence: CASSLGAGGPYEQYF.

This clone has only one observation. The gene calls are TRBV15 and TRBJ2-5; 8 nucleotides align to TRBD2. Per germline, CDR1 LNHNV and CDR2 YYDKDF (reference sequence). V lost 5 bases to trimming and J lost 6 bases; unmatched junction nucleotides: 11. This CDR3 is 15 amino acids long. The CDR3 reads CATSPLAGGSKTQYF. The CDR3 DNA sequence: TGTGCCACCAGCCCTCTTGCGGGGGGCTCAAAGACCCAGTACTTC.